This T cell receptor beta chain is drawn from a study of blood T cells in healthy people across ages. Study results and caveats: Getting older went along with TCR beta diversity per million T cells dropping roughly linearly.

The length of the CDR3 is 17 residues. V lost 2 bases, J lost 4 bases, and 19 bases lay in between. From germline, CDR1 is MNHEY and CDR2 SMNVEV (reference sequence). The second PCR ran 7 to 11 cycles with a sample-barcoded 5' primer and J-beta primers. All samples gave at least 2.5 million CDR3-containing paired-end reads. TCRdb passed the 5' RACE reads through MiXCR, listing each CDR3 protein once. The repertoire has 590,000 or so distinct CDR3 sequences, around 31% of them found once; the top ten carry approximately 14%. Of note for this clonotype: The target antigen is unknown.

A minimum of 6.5 million PBMCs was isolated per sample. A minimum of 6 micrograms of total RNA was extracted per sample. The sequencing input was blood. This receptor was taken from an elderly woman in good health. The gene calls are TRBV27 and TRBJ2-3; no clear D gene. The CDR3 DNA sequence: TGTGCCAGCAGTTTAATAGCAGGTGGCCACAACTCAGATACGCAGTATTTT. It is translated as CASSLIAGGHNSDTQYF.